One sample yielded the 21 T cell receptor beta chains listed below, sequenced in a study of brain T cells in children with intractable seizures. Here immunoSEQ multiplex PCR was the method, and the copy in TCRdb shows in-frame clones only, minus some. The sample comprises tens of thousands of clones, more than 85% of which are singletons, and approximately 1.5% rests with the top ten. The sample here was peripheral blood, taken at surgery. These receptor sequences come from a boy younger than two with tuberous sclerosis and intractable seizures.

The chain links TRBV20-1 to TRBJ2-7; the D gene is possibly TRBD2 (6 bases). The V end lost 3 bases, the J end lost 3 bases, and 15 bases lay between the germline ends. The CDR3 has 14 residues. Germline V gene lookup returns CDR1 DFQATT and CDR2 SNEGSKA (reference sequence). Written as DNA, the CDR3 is TGCAGTGCTAGTCCCGGGACTCTACACTACGAGCAGTACTTC. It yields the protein CSASPGTLHYEQYF.

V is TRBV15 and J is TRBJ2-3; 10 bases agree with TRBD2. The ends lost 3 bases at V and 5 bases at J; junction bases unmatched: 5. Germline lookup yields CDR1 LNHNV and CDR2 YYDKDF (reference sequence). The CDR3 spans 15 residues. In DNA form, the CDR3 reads TGTGCCACCAGCAGTAGCGGGAGGCATTTAGATACGCAGTATTTT. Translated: CATSSSGRHLDTQYF.

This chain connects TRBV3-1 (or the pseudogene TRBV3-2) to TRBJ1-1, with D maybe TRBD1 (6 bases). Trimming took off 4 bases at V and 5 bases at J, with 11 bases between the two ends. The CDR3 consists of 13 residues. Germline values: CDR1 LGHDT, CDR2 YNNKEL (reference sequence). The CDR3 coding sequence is TGTGCCAGCAGCCGACGGGGGCCAACTGAAGCTTTCTTT. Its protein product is CASSRRGPTEAFF.

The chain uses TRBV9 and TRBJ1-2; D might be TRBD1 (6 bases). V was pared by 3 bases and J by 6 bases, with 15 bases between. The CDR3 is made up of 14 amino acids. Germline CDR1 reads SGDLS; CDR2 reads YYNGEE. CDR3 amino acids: CASSEGPGANGYTF. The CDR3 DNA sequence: TGTGCCAGCAGCGAGGGTCCAGGGGCTAATGGCTACACCTTC.

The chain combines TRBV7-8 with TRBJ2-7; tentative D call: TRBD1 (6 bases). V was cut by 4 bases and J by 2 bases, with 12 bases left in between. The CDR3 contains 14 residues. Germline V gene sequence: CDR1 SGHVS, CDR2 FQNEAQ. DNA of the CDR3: TGTGCCAGCAGCTCCCAGGGGTTCCCCTACGAGCAGTACTTC. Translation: CASSSQGFPYEQYF.

In DNA form, the CDR3 reads TGTGCCAGCAGCGTAGAAGGCAGCGCTCCTTGGGGCTACACCTTC. As protein: CASSVEGSAPWGYTF. The chain combines TRBV9 with TRBJ1-2; D not certain. CDR3 size: 15 residues. Trimming cost V 0 bases and J 8 bases, with 17 bases left between them. Per the germline V gene, CDR1 is SGDLS and CDR2 is YYNGEE. The full variable domain, its missing parts supplied by reference TRBV9 and TRBJ1-2, is DSGVTQTPKHLITATGQRVTLRCSPRSGDLSVYWYQQSLDQGLQFLIQYYNGEERAKGNILERFSAQQFPDLHSELNLSSLELGDSALYFCASSVEGSAPWGYTFGSGTRLTVV.

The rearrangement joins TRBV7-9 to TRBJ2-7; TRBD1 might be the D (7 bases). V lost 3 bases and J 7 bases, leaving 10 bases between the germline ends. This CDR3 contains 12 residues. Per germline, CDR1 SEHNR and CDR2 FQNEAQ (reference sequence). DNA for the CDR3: TGTGCCAGCAGCTTGGGGGGACAGGAGCAGTACTTC. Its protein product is CASSLGGQEQYF. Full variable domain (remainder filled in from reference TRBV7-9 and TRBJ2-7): DTGVSQNPRHKITKRGQNVTFRCDPISEHNRLYWYRQTLGQGPEFLTYFQNEAQLEKSRLLSDRFSAERPKGSFSTLEIQRTEQGDSAMYLCASSLGGQEQYFGPGTRLTVT.

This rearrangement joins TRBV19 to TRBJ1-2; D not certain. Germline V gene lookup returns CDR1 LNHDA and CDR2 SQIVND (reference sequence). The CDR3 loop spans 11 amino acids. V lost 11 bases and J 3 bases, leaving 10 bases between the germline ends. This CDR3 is CAVGRDYGYTF. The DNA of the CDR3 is TGTGCCGTGGGTAGGGACTATGGCTACACCTTC.

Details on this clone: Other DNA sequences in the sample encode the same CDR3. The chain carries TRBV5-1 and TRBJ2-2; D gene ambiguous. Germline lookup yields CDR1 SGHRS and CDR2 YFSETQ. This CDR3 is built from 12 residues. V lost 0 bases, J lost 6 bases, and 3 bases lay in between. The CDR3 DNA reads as TGCGCCAGCAGCTTGGGGGCCGGGGAGCTGTTTTTT. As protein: CASSLGAGELFF.

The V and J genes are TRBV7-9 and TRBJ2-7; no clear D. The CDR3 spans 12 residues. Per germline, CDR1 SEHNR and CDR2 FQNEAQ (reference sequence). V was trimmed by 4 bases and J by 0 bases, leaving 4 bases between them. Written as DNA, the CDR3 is TGTGCCAGCAGCTCAAACTCCTACGAGCAGTACTTC. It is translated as CASSSNSYEQYF.

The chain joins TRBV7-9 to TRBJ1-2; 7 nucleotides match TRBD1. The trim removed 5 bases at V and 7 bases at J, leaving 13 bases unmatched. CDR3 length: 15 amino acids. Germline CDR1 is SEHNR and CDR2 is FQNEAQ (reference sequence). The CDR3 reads CASSQRTGQGSGYTF. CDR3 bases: TGTGCCAGCAGCCAACGGACAGGCCAAGGGAGTGGCTACACCTTC.

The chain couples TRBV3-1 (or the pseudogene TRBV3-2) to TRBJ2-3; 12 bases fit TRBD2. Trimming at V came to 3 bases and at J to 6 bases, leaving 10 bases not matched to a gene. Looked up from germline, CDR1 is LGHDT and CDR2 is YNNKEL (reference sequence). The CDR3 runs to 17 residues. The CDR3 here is CASSQGLAGGPHDTQYF. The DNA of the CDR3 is TGTGCCAGCAGCCAGGGCCTAGCGGGAGGGCCTCACGATACGCAGTATTTT.

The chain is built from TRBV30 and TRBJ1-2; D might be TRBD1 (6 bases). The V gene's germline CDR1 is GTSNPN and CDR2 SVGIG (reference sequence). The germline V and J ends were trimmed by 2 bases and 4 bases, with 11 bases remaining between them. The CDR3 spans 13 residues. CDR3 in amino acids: CAWSPTGAYGYTF. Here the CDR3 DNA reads TGTGCCTGGAGTCCGACAGGCGCCTATGGCTACACCTTC.

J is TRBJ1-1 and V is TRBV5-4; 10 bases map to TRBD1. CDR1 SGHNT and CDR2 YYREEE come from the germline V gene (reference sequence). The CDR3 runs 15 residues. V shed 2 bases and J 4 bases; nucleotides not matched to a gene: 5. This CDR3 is CASSFTTGGITEAFF. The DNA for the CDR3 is TGTGCCAGCAGCTTTACGACAGGGGGCATCACTGAAGCTTTCTTT.

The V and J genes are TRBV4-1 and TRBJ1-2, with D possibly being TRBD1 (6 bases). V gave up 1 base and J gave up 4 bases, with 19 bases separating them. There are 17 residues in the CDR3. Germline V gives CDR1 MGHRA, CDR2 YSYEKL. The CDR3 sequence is CASSQALVTTGIYGYTF. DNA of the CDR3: TGCGCCAGCAGCCAAGCCCTCGTAACCACAGGGATCTATGGCTACACCTTC.

The CDR3, as DNA: TGTGCCATCAGGACTAGCGGGAACACCGGGGAGCTGTTTTTT. Its protein product is CAIRTSGNTGELFF. The chain uses TRBV10-3 and TRBJ2-2; TRBD2 aligns across 9 bases. The germline V gene has CDR1 ENHRY and CDR2 SYGVKD. This CDR3 is 14 amino acids long. The V and J ends lost 6 bases and 1 base, in that order; junction bases with no gene match: 0.

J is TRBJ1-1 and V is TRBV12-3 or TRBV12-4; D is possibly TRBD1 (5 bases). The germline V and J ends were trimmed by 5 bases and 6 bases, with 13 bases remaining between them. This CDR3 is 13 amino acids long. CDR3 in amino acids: CASSKWDGAEAFF. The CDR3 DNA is TGTGCCAGCAGTAAATGGGACGGCGCTGAAGCTTTCTTT.

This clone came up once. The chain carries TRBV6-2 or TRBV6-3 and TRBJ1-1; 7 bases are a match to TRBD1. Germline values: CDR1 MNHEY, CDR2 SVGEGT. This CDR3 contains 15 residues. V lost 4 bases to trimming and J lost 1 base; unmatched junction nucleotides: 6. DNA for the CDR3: TGTGCCAGCAGTTCCCCAGGGGGTGGGAACACTGAAGCTTTCTTT. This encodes CASSSPGGGNTEAFF.

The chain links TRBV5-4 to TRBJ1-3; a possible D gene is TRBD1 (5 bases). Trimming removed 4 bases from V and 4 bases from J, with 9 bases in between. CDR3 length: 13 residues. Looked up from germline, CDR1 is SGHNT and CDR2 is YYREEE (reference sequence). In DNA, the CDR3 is TGTGCCAGCAGCGCCGGGGCGGGAAACACCATATATTTT. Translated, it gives CASSAGAGNTIYF.

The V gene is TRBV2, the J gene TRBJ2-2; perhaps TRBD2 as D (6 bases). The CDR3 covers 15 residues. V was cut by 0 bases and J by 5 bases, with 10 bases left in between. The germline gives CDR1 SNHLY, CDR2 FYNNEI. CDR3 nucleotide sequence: TGTGCCAGCAGTGAAGCGCGTCGGGGGACCGGGGAGCTGTTTTTT. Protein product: CASSEARRGTGELFF.

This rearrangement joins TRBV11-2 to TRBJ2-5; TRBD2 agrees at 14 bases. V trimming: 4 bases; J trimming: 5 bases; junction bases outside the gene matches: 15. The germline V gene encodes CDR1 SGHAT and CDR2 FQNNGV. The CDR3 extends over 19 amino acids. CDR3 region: CASSWKIRKTSGGVETQYF. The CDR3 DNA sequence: TGTGCCAGCAGCTGGAAGATTAGAAAGACTAGCGGGGGGGTGGAGACCCAGTACTTC.